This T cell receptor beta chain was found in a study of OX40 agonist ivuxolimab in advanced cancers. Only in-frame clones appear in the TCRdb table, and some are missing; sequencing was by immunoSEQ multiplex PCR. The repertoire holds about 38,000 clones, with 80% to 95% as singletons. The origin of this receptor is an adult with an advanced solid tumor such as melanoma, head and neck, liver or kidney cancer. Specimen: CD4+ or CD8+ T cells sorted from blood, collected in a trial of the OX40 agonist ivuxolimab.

CDR3 DNA: TGTGCCAGCAGCTTATGGGGGGTCTCCTACAATGAGCAGTTCTTC. Its protein is CASSLWGVSYNEQFF. The rearrangement links TRBV13 to TRBJ2-1; D may be TRBD2 (6 bases). The CDR3 has 15 residues. Trimming cost V 2 bases and J 0 bases, with 8 bases left between them. CDR1 and CDR2 from the germline V gene are PRHDT and FYEKMQ (reference sequence).